Below, 16 T cell receptor beta chains from the same sample are listed, as sequenced in a study of patients and donors after allogeneic stem cell transplantation. One entry per CDR3 protein, called by TCRdb with MiXCR from the RT-PCR reads. The data contain 200,000 to 250,000 distinct CDR3 sequences, approximately 14% of them singletons. Sequenced sample: blood, either unsorted or a sorted T cell fraction (not recorded which). Receptors were obtained from a human donor who was either an allogeneic HSCT recipient or a stem cell or donor lymphocyte infusion donor (not recorded which). It is not recorded whose cells these are; they may come from a transplant donor.

The chain links TRBV6-1 to TRBJ2-2; D remains ambiguous. CDR3 length equals 15 residues. Per germline, CDR1 MNHNS and CDR2 SASEGT. V gave up 4 bases and J gave up 4 bases, with 13 bases separating them. The CDR3 is CASSGLTRGTGELFF. CDR3 sequence (DNA): TGTGCCAGCAGTGGCCTTACCCGAGGCACCGGGGAGCTGTTTTTT.

The chain employs TRBV20-1 and TRBJ2-2; 10 bases agree with TRBD2. Trimming removed 3 bases from V and 5 bases from J; junction bases left unmatched: 9. Germline CDR1 and CDR2: DFQATT and SNEGSKA (reference sequence). The CDR3 loop spans 16 amino acids. The CDR3 protein is CSASPLAGAKTGELFF. CDR3 bases: TGCAGTGCTAGCCCCCTAGCGGGAGCTAAGACCGGGGAGCTGTTTTTT.

This clonotype was recorded at least ten times. The chain is built from TRBV2 and TRBJ2-2; 10 bases match TRBD1. The ends lost 5 bases at V and 2 bases at J; junction bases unmatched: 5. The CDR3 consists of 16 residues. The germline V gene encodes CDR1 SNHLY and CDR2 FYNNEI. This CDR3 is CASSPGTGVNTGELFF. CDR3 DNA sequence: TGTGCCAGCAGTCCCGGGACAGGGGTAAACACCGGGGAGCTGTTTTTT.

In its sample, this clonotype was seen a few times. The chain couples TRBV27 to TRBJ1-5; TRBD1 might be the D (6 bases). The CDR3 is made up of 16 amino acids. Deletions cut 8 bases from V and 3 bases from J, with 20 bases between. Germline lookup yields CDR1 MNHEY and CDR2 SMNVEV (reference sequence). The CDR3 is CASATLGQQNNQPQHF. DNA of the CDR3: TGTGCCAGCGCTACCCTCGGACAGCAAAACAATCAGCCCCAGCATTTT.

This chain joins TRBV19 and TRBJ2-6; 9 nucleotides agree with TRBD1. Germline V gene data show CDR1 as LNHDA and CDR2 as SQIVND (reference sequence). CDR3 length equals 18 residues. Trimming cost V 4 bases and J 1 base; bases outside gene matches: 8. The CDR3 reads CASSTYGTGSSGANVLTF. The CDR3 DNA follows: TGTGCCAGTAGTACCTACGGGACAGGGTCGTCTGGGGCCAACGTCCTGACTTTC.

The chain links TRBV9 to TRBJ2-3; TRBD1 agrees at 8 bases. Germline V gene sequence: CDR1 SGDLS, CDR2 YYNGEE. This CDR3 contains 14 residues. V was clipped by 3 bases and J by 3 bases; unmatched bases: 3. The DNA of the CDR3 is TGTGCCAGCAGCGCGGACAGGGCAACAGATACGCAGTATTTT. It is translated as CASSADRATDTQYF. Complete variable domain (other parts from reference TRBV9 and TRBJ2-3): DSGVTQTPKHLITATGQRVTLRCSPRSGDLSVYWYQQSLDQGLQFLIQYYNGEERAKGNILERFSAQQFPDLHSELNLSSLELGDSALYFCASSADRATDTQYFGPGTRLTVL.

The V gene is TRBV11-3, the J gene TRBJ2-3; the D gene is possibly TRBD2 (6 bases). Trimming removed 1 base at V and 2 bases at J, with 16 bases between. This CDR3 spans 17 amino acids. Germline loops: CDR1 SGHNT, CDR2 YENEEA. CDR3 residues: CASSLVRGSRDTDTQYF. The CDR3 coding sequence is TGTGCCAGCAGCTTAGTTCGGGGGAGCCGGGACACAGATACGCAGTATTTT.

This clonotype appeared a few times. V usage is TRBV10-3 and J usage is TRBJ1-4; D gene unclear. The CDR3 is 17 amino acids. Trimming took off 3 bases at V and 0 bases at J, with 14 bases between the two ends. Germline V gene data show CDR1 as ENHRY and CDR2 as SYGVKD. CDR3 coding DNA: TGTGCCATCAGTGAAACTGGCGGAGGATCAACTAATGAAAAACTGTTTTTT. This translates into CAISETGGGSTNEKLFF.

The table lists this clonotype with many counts. This sequence joins TRBV20-1 and TRBJ2-7; either TRBD1 or TRBD2 may supply D (5 bases each). This CDR3 region has 15 residues. Germline values: CDR1 DFQATT, CDR2 SNEGSKA (reference sequence). Deletions cut 1 base from V and 6 bases from J, with 19 bases between. The CDR3 here is CSARGHVGVGLEQYF. The CDR3 DNA follows: TGCAGTGCTAGAGGACATGTGGGGGTCGGGCTCGAGCAGTACTTC.

This clonotype appeared many times. The V and J genes are TRBV5-1 and TRBJ2-1; 9 nucleotides match TRBD1. The CDR3 totals 15 residues. Germline lookup yields CDR1 SGHRS and CDR2 YFSETQ. J lost 5 bases, V lost 3 bases, and 6 bases had no gene match. CDR3 amino acids: CASSSGDRVNNEQFF. CDR3 coding DNA: TGCGCCAGCAGCTCGGGGGACAGGGTCAACAATGAGCAGTTCTTC.

This clonotype was seen a handful of times. The chain has TRBV11-2 and TRBJ2-1, with unresolved D. Germline V gene data show CDR1 as SGHAT and CDR2 as FQNNGV. The CDR3 consists of 11 residues. V shed 3 bases and J shed 5 bases, with 2 bases lying between them. CDR3 in amino acids: CASSFHNEQFF. The DNA of the CDR3 is TGTGCCAGCAGCTTTCACAATGAGCAGTTCTTC.

This clonotype has a handful of counts. V gene TRBV7-3 combines with J gene TRBJ2-5; 10 bases are shared with TRBD2. V lost 5 bases to trimming and J lost 7 bases; unmatched junction nucleotides: 10. Germline V gene lookup returns CDR1 SGHTA and CDR2 FQGTGA. The CDR3 consists of 15 residues. DNA of the CDR3: TGTGCCAGCAGCCGAAGCGGGGGGGTTCTGGGGACCCAGTACTTC. This gives the protein CASSRSGGVLGTQYF.

This clonotype was counted only a few times. In nucleotides, the CDR3 is TGTGCCACTCCGGACCGTCTTAGGGGCAAAAACATTCAGTACTTC. Protein sequence: CATPDRLRGKNIQYF. The rearrangement uses TRBV24-1 and TRBJ2-4; the D gene is possibly TRBD1 (5 bases). CDR1 and CDR2 from the germline V gene are KGHDR and SFDVKD. This CDR3 is 15 amino acids long. V was cut by 10 bases and J by 3 bases, with 18 bases left in between.

This clonotype was seen a few times. CDR3 amino acids: CSARDPSGGLYEQYF. DNA of the CDR3: TGCAGTGCTAGAGATCCTAGCGGGGGCCTATACGAGCAGTACTTC. The gene calls are TRBV20-1 and TRBJ2-7, with TRBD2 identical over 10 bases. The V segment lost 0 bases and the J segment 4 bases; nucleotides outside the gene matches: 6. The germline V gene encodes CDR1 DFQATT and CDR2 SNEGSKA (reference sequence). The CDR3 has 15 residues.

In this sample, this clonotype turned up many times. The gene calls are TRBV9 and TRBJ2-5; D might be TRBD1 or TRBD2, each matching 5 bases. The CDR3 has 14 amino acids. The ends were cut back, 4 bases at V and 3 bases at J, with 13 bases in the middle. Per the germline V gene, CDR1 is SGDLS and CDR2 is YYNGEE. This CDR3 is CASSLGPREETQYF. CDR3 in DNA: TGTGCCAGCAGCTTGGGACCGAGGGAAGAGACCCAGTACTTC.

The V call is TRBV18, the J call TRBJ2-7; a weak D match, TRBD2 (6 bases). V was clipped by 4 bases and J by 8 bases, with 12 bases between them. In germline, CDR1 is KGHSH, CDR2 LQKENI. There are 12 residues in the CDR3. The CDR3 sequence is CASSRGGGKQYF. In DNA form, the CDR3 reads TGTGCCAGCTCACGGGGCGGCGGGAAGCAGTACTTC. Combining the CDR3 with reference TRBV18 and TRBJ2-7 gives the whole variable domain NAGVMQNPRHLVRRRGQEARLRCSPMKGHSHVYWYRQLPEEGLKFMVYLQKENIIDESGMPKERFSAEFPKEGPSILRIQQVVRGDSAAYFCASSRGGGKQYFGPGTRLTVT.